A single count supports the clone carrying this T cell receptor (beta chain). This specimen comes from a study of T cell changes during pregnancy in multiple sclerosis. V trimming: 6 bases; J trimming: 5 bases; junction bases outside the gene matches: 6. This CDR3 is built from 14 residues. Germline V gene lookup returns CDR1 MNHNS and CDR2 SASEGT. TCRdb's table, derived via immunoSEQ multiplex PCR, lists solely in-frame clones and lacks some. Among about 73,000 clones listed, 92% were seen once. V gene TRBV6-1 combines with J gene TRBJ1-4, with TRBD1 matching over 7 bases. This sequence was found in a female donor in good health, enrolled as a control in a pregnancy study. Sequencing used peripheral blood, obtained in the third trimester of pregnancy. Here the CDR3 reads CASRATGFNEKLFF. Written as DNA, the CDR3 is TGTGCCAGCAGGGCGACAGGGTTCAATGAAAAACTGTTTTTT.